The rows below give T cell receptor beta chains drawn from one sample of a study of blood T cell repertoires in COVID-19. Some clones are missing from TCRdb's copy, which holds only in-frame ones; the method was immunoSEQ multiplex PCR. The data show hundreds of thousands of clones, with roughly 86% seen just once and 1.5% to 2% held by the top ten. The sample comprised PBMCs or T cells enriched from blood (not recorded which). Receptors were obtained from a woman aged 50 to 65 who had recovered from COVID-19. The CDR3 runs from the conserved cysteine through the conserved F or W. Each record gives: CDR3 protein, J gene, V gene.

CDR3aa: CASSLGSGRATDTQYF
j_gene: TRBJ2-3
v_gene: TRBV7-6

CDR3aa: CASSFSSYNEQFF
j_gene: TRBJ2-1
v_gene: TRBV12-3/TRBV12-4

CDR3aa: CSVDVLGGPGAFF
j_gene: TRBJ1-1
v_gene: TRBV29-1

CDR3aa: CASSLVGLAANEQFF
j_gene: TRBJ2-1
v_gene: TRBV5-4

CDR3aa: CASGRRSNEQFF
j_gene: TRBJ2-1
v_gene: TRBV12-3/TRBV12-4

CDR3aa: CASSHSGQGLTEAFF
j_gene: TRBJ1-1
v_gene: TRBV3-1/TRBV3-2

CDR3aa: CASSLGSQSSYEQYF
j_gene: TRBJ2-7
v_gene: TRBV27

CDR3aa: CASSLATYGNTIYF
j_gene: TRBJ1-3
v_gene: TRBV5-6

CDR3aa: CASSLVAGGMSNEKLFF
j_gene: TRBJ1-4
v_gene: TRBV7-2

CDR3aa: CASSPRPGSGETQYF
j_gene: TRBJ2-5
v_gene: TRBV7-2

CDR3aa: CASSVGTSGRNEQFF
j_gene: TRBJ2-1
v_gene: TRBV9

CDR3aa: CASSSTYEQYF
j_gene: TRBJ2-7
v_gene: TRBV2

CDR3aa: CASSQDPVSGANVLTF
j_gene: TRBJ2-6
v_gene: TRBV4-3

CDR3aa: CASRLSGNYEQYF
j_gene: TRBJ2-7
v_gene: TRBV12-3/TRBV12-4

CDR3aa: CASSPGGATEAFF
j_gene: TRBJ1-1
v_gene: TRBV6-6

CDR3aa: CASSLDPGGGYTF
j_gene: TRBJ1-2
v_gene: TRBV5-1

CDR3aa: CASRAPSGGDNEQFF
j_gene: TRBJ2-1
v_gene: TRBV5-1

CDR3aa: CASSPAGGNYGYTF
j_gene: TRBJ1-2
v_gene: TRBV11-1

CDR3aa: CASSQAHPSASSYNEQFF
j_gene: TRBJ2-1
v_gene: TRBV4-1

CDR3aa: CASSKAGSGDIYKNIQYF
j_gene: TRBJ2-4
v_gene: TRBV21-1

CDR3aa: CASPSGTYNEQFF
j_gene: TRBJ2-1
v_gene: TRBV7-9

CDR3aa: CASNRGVTEAFF
j_gene: TRBJ1-1
v_gene: TRBV19

CDR3aa: CASSPPSTDTQYF
j_gene: TRBJ2-3
v_gene: TRBV18

CDR3aa: CAISDRPGNQPQHF
j_gene: TRBJ1-5
v_gene: TRBV10-3

CDR3aa: CASSSAGQPQHF
j_gene: TRBJ1-5
v_gene: TRBV12-3/TRBV12-4

CDR3aa: CASSQEQGYGYTF
j_gene: TRBJ1-2
v_gene: TRBV4-2

CDR3aa: CAWSGNRRSSYNEQFF
j_gene: TRBJ2-1
v_gene: TRBV30

CDR3aa: CASSSQGASNYGYTF
j_gene: TRBJ1-2
v_gene: TRBV7-9

CDR3aa: CASSPRTGRFDEQYF
j_gene: TRBJ2-7
v_gene: TRBV4-2

CDR3aa: CASSPPGTGNRNTIYF
j_gene: TRBJ1-3
v_gene: TRBV5-1

CDR3aa: CASSLTRGAGEHGYTF
j_gene: TRBJ1-2
v_gene: TRBV18

CDR3aa: CASSLSQGRNSPLHF
j_gene: TRBJ1-6
v_gene: TRBV27

CDR3aa: CASSLGGPGNTIYF
j_gene: TRBJ1-3
v_gene: TRBV5-5

CDR3aa: CASSGRGSVDEQYF
j_gene: TRBJ2-7
v_gene: TRBV4-2

CDR3aa: CASSQDSQADTQYF
j_gene: TRBJ2-3
v_gene: TRBV14

CDR3aa: CASSLRTGTSGSEQYF
j_gene: TRBJ2-7
v_gene: TRBV5-1

CDR3aa: CASSQLQGQNYGYTF
j_gene: TRBJ1-2
v_gene: TRBV11-2

CDR3aa: CASAGTGETNYGYTF
j_gene: TRBJ1-2
v_gene: TRBV5-1

CDR3aa: CASSLVLAGHSYEQYF
j_gene: TRBJ2-7
v_gene: TRBV11-2

CDR3aa: CASRVMGLAGVSEQYF
j_gene: TRBJ2-7
v_gene: TRBV2

CDR3aa: CASSTREGGYTF
j_gene: TRBJ1-2
v_gene: TRBV7-2

CDR3aa: CASSLAITGGLGEQYF
j_gene: TRBJ2-7
v_gene: TRBV7-2

CDR3aa: CAISPNQPQHF
j_gene: TRBJ1-5
v_gene: TRBV10-3

CDR3aa: CASSRGTYGYTF
j_gene: TRBJ1-2
v_gene: TRBV18

CDR3aa: CAWRRDGNYGYTF
j_gene: TRBJ1-2
v_gene: TRBV30

CDR3aa: CSVDREIGSHEQFF
j_gene: TRBJ2-1
v_gene: TRBV29-1

CDR3aa: CASSSTGVWVNTEAFF
j_gene: TRBJ1-1
v_gene: TRBV28

CDR3aa: CASTGTVDNEQFF
j_gene: TRBJ2-1
v_gene: TRBV18